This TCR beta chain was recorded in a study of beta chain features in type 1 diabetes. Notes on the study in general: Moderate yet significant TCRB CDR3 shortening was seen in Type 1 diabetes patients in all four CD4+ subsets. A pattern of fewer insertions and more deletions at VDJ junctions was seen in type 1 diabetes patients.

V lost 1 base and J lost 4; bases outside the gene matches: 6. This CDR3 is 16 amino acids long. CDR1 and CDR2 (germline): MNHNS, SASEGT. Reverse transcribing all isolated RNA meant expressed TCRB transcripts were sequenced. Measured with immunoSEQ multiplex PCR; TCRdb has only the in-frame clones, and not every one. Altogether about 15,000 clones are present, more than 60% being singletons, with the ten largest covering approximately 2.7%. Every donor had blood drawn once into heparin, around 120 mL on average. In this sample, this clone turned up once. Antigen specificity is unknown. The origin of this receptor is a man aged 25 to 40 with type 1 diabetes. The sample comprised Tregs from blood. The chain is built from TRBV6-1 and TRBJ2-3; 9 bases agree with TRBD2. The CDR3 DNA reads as TGTGCCAGCAGTGAAGTCGTTAGCGGGGGAGCAGATACGCAGTATTTT. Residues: CASSEVVSGGADTQYF.